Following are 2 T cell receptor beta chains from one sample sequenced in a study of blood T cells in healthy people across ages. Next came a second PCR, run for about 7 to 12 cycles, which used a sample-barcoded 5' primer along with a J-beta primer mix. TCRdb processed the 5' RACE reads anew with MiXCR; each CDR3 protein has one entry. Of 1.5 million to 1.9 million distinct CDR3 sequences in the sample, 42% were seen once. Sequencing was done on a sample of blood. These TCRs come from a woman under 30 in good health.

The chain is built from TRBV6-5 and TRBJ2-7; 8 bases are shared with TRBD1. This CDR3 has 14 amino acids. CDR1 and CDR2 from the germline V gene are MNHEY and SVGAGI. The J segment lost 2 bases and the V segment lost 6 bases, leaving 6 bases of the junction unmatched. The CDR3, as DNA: TGTGCCAGCAGATACGGACAGGGTGCCTACGAGCAGTACTTC. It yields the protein CASRYGQGAYEQYF.

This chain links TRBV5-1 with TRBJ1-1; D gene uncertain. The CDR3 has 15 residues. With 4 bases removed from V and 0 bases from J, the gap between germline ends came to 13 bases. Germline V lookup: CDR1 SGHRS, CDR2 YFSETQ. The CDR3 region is CASSGQNRMNTEAFF. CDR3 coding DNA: TGCGCCAGCAGCGGGCAGAACCGCATGAACACTGAAGCTTTCTTT.